This TCR beta chain was observed in a study of identifying expanded T cells in peripheral blood. Healthy donors had no documented immune events, such as infections, while sampled. This CDR3 is 15 amino acids long. Trimming cost V 4 bases and J 1 base, with 14 bases left between them. Germline CDR1 is LNHDA and CDR2 is SQIVND (reference sequence). Clones were read by immunoSEQ multiplex PCR, and TCRdb kept only the in-frame ones, dropping some. Among about 120,000 clones, approximately 88% were seen once, and the ten largest hold approximately 3%. Regarding the study as a whole: Variance in clone template counts between approximately two-week samples significantly increased with total template count across all healthy donors.

As to this clone: The antigen remains unidentified.

The chain has TRBV19 and TRBJ2-7; D is possibly TRBD1 (6 bases). This TCR came from a person aged 18 to 75 in good health. Sequencing was performed on blood. The CDR3 loop reads CASSTLRGNSYEQYF. The DNA of the CDR3 is TGTGCCAGTAGTACTTTGAGGGGGAATTCCTACGAGCAGTACTTC.